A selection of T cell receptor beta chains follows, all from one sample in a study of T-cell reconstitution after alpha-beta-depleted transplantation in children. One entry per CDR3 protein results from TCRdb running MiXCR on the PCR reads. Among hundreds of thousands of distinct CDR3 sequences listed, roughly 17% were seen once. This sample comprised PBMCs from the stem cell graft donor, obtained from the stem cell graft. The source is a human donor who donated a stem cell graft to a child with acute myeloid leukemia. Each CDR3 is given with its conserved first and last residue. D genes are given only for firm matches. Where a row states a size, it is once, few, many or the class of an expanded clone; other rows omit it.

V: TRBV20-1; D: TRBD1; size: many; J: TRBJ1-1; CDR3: CSARQGGGRPEAFF; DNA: TGCAGTGCCCGACAGGGGGGCGGGAGACCTGAAGCTTTCTTT
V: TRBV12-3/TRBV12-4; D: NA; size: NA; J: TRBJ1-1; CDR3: CASSLWVNTEAFF; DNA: TGTGCCAGCAGTTTATGGGTAAACACTGAAGCTTTCTTT
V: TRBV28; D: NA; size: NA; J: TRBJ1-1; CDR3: CASSSRGSEAIF; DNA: TGTGCCAGCAGTTCAAGAGGGTCCGAGGCTATCTTT
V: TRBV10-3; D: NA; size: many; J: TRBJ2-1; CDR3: CAISLLPTPGYNEQFF; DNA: TGTGCCATCAGCCTCCTCCCTACTCCGGGGTACAATGAGCAGTTCTTC
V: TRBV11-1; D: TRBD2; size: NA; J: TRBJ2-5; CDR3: CASSLRLAGQETQYF; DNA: TGTGCCAGCAGCTTACGGCTAGCGGGGCAAGAGACCCAGTACTTC
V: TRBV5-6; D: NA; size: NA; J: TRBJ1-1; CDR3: CASSFLPEAFF; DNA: TGTGCCAGCAGCTTCTTGCCTGAAGCTTTCTTT
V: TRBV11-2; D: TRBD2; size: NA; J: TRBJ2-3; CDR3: CASSLGLAEIDTQYF; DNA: TGTGCCAGCAGCCTCGGGCTAGCGGAAATAGATACGCAGTATTTT
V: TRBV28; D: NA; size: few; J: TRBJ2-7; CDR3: CASSFRTGTTAYEQYF; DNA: TGTGCCAGCAGTTTCAGAACCGGGACGACCGCCTACGAGCAGTACTTC
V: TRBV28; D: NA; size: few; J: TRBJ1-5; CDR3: CASSFQDSNQPQHF; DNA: TGTGCCAGCAGCTTCCAAGATAGCAATCAGCCCCAGCATTTT
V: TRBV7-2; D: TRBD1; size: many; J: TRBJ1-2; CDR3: CASSSFPQGADGYTF; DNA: TGTGCCAGCAGCAGCTTCCCACAGGGGGCGGATGGCTACACCTTC
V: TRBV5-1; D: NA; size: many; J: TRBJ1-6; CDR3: CASKRQDNSPLHF; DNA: TGCGCCAGCAAGCGACAGGATAACTCACCCCTCCACTTT
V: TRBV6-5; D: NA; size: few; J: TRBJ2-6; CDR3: CASSYSLGKSSSGANVLTF; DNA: TGTGCCAGCAGTTACTCCCTGGGAAAGTCCAGCTCTGGGGCCAACGTCCTGACTTTC
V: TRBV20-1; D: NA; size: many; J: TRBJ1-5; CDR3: CSARDRGGENQPQHF; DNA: TGCAGTGCTAGAGATCGGGGGGGGGAAAATCAGCCCCAGCATTTT
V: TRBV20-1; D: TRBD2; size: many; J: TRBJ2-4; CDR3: CSARLASGGGVAKNIQYF; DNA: TGCAGTGCTAGATTGGCTAGCGGGGGGGGTGTAGCCAAAAACATTCAGTACTTC
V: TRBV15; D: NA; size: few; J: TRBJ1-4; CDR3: CATSRVLEGEKLFF; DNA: TGTGCCACCAGCAGAGTTTTAGAAGGTGAAAAACTGTTTTTT
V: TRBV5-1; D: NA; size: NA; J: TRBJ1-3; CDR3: CASSFENTIYF; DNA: TGCGCCAGCAGCTTCGAAAACACCATATATTTT
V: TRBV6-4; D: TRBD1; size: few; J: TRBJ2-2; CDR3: CASRMGTRTGKTGELFF; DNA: TGTGCCAGCAGAATGGGGACTCGGACAGGGAAAACCGGGGAGCTGTTTTTT
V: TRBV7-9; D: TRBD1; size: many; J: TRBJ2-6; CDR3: CASSGGQGASGANVLTF; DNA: TGTGCCAGCAGCGGCGGACAGGGGGCTTCTGGGGCCAACGTCCTGACTTTC